This note documents a single T cell receptor (beta chain) sequence. Antigen: not known. This sample stems from a study of T cell responses to AZD1222 COVID-19 vaccine. Study-wide findings and caveats: Once two AZD1222 doses were given, Spike-specific TCR breadth and depth went up. The sample set comprised mostly white British donors with more females, and clonal diversity was possibly underestimated.

This CDR3 contains 15 residues. After removal of 2 bases from V and 3 bases from J, the junction contained 2 bases not matched to a gene. Germline assignment: CDR1 MNHEY and CDR2 SVGEGT. Timing groups of about 4 and about 12 weeks for second doses were pooled. The table came from immunoSEQ multiplex PCR; TCRdb's copy has only in-frame clones and leaves some out. The sample carries over 45,000 clones, about 89% recorded once. The material was peripheral blood, obtained 28 days after the second AZD1222 dose. This rearrangement joins TRBV6-2 or TRBV6-3 to TRBJ2-1; 9 bases are shared with TRBD1. The receptor comes from an adult who received the AZD1222 COVID-19 vaccine. The CDR3 loop is CASSYGTGFYNEQFF. The CDR3 DNA is TGTGCCAGCAGTTACGGGACAGGGTTCTACAATGAGCAGTTCTTC.